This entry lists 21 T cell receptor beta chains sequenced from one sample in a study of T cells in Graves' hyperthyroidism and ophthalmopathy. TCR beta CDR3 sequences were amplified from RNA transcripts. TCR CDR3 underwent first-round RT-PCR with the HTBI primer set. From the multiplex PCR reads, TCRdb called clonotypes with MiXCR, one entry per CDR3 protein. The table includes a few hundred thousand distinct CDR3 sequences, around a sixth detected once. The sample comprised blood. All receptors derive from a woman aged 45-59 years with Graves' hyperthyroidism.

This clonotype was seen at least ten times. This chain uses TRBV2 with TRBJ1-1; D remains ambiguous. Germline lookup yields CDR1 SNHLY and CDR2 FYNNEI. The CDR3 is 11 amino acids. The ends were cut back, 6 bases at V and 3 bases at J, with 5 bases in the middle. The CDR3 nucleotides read TGTGCCAGCAGAGAATACACTGAAGCTTTCTTT. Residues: CASREYTEAFF.

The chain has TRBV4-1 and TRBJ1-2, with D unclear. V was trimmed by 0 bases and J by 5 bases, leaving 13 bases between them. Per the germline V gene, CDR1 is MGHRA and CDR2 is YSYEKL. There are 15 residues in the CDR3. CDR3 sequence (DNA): TGCGCCAGCAGCCAAGATCCGGGAACGGAGTATGGCTACACCTTC. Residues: CASSQDPGTEYGYTF.

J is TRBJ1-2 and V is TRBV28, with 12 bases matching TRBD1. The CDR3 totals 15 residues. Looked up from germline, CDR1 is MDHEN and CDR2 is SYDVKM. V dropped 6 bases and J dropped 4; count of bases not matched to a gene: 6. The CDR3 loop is CASSPGGQGAYGYTF. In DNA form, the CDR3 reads TGTGCCAGCAGCCCAGGGGGACAGGGGGCCTATGGCTACACCTTC.

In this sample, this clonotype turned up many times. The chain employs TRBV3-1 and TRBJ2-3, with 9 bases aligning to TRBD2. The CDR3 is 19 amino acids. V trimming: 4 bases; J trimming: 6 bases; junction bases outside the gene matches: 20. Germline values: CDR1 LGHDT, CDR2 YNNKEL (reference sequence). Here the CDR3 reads CASSPAFIGAGGPVDTQYF. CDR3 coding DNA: TGTGCCAGCAGCCCGGCCTTTATCGGGGCGGGAGGGCCGGTGGATACGCAGTATTTT.

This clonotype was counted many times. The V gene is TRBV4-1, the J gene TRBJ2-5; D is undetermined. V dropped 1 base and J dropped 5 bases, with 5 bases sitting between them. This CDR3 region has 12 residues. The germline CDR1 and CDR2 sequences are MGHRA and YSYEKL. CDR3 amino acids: CASSQAGETQYF. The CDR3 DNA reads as TGCGCCAGCAGCCAAGCCGGGGAGACCCAGTACTTC.

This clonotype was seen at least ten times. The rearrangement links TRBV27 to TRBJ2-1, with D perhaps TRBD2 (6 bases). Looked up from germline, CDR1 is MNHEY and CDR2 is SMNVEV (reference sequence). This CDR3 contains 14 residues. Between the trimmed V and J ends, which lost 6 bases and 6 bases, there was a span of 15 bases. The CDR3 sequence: CASSRRRDFNEQFF. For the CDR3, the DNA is TGTGCCAGCAGCCGTCGGCGGGACTTCAATGAGCAGTTCTTC.

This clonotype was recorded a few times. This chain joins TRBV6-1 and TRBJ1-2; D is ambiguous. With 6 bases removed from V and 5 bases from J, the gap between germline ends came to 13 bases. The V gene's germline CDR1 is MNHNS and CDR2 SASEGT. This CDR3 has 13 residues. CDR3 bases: TGTGCCAGCAGCAATCCCCGTGTTTATGGCTACACCTTC. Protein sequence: CASSNPRVYGYTF.

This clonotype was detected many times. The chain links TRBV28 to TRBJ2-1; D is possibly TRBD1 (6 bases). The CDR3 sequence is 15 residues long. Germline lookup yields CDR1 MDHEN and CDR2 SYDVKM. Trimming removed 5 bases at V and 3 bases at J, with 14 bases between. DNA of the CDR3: TGTGCCAGCAGTCCAGGGGACAACGACTACAATGAGCAGTTCTTC. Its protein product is CASSPGDNDYNEQFF.

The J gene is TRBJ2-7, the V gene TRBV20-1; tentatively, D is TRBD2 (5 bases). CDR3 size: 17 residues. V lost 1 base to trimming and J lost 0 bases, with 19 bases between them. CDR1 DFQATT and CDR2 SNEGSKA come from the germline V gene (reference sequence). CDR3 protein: CSARGGSLEGGSYEQYF. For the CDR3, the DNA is TGCAGTGCTAGAGGCGGTTCCTTAGAGGGCGGCTCCTACGAGCAGTACTTC.

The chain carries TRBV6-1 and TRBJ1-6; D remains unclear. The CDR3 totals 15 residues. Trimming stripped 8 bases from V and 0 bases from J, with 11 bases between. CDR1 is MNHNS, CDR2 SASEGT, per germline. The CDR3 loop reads CASGRSRSYNSPLHF. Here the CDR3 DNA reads TGTGCCAGCGGTAGGAGCCGCTCCTATAATTCACCCCTCCACTTT.

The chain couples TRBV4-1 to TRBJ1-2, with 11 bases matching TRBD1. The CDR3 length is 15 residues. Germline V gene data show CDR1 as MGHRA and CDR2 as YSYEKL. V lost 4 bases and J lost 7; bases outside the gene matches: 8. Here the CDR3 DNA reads TGCGCCAGCAGCCCGGGACAGGGGGGAACGGGTGGCTACACCTTC. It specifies CASSPGQGGTGGYTF.

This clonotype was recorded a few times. The CDR3 nucleotides read TGTGCCAGCAGCGCGACTAGCGGGGGGGCCTTGGCTTCCGAGCAGTTCTTC. Translating it yields CASSATSGGALASEQFF. The chain uses TRBV6-1 and TRBJ2-1, with TRBD2 matching over 14 bases. Germline CDR1 is MNHNS and CDR2 is SASEGT. The CDR3 is 17 amino acids. The J segment lost 10 bases and the V segment lost 6 bases, leaving 14 bases of the junction unmatched.

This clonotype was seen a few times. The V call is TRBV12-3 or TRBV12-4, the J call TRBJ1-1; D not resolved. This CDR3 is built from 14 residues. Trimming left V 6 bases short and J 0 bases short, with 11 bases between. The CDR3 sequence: CASSSLGMNTEAFF. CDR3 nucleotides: TGTGCCAGCAGCTCCCTGGGGATGAACACTGAAGCTTTCTTT.

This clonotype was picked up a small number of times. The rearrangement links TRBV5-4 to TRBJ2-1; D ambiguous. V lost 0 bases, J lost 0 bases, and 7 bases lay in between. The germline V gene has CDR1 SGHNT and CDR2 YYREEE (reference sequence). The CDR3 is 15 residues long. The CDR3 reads CASSLAQSSYNEQFF. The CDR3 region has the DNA TGTGCCAGCAGCTTGGCACAGAGCTCCTACAATGAGCAGTTCTTC. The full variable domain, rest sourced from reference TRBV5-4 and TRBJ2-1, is ETGVTQSPTHLIKTRGQQVTLRCSSQSGHNTVSWYQQALGQGPQFIFQYYREEENGRGNFPPRFSGLQFPNYSSELNVNALELDDSALYLCASSLAQSSYNEQFFGPGTRLTVL.

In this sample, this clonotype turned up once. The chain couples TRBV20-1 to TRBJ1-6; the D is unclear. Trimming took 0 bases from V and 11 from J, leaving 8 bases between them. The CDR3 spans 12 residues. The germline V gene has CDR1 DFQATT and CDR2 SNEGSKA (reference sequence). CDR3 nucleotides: TGCAGTGCTAGAGACGGCGGGACACCCCTCCACTTT. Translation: CSARDGGTPLHF.

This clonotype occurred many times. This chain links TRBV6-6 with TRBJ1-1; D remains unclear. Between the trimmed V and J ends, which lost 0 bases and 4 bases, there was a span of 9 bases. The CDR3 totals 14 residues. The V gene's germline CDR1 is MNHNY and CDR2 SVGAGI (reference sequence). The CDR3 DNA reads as TGTGCCAGCAGTTACTCCCTCCCCAGCACTGAAGCTTTCTTT. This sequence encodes CASSYSLPSTEAFF.

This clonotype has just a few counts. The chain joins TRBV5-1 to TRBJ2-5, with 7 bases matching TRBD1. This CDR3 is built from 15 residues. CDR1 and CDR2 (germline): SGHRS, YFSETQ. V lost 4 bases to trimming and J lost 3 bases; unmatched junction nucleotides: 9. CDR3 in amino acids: CASSLMGQLKETQYF. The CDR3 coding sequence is TGCGCCAGCAGCCTGATGGGACAGCTAAAAGAGACCCAGTACTTC.

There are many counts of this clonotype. CDR3 nucleotide sequence: TGTGCCAGCAGTTTTCCACGGTCCGTCTGGACTGAAGCTTTCTTT. Its translation is CASSFPRSVWTEAFF. J is TRBJ1-1 and V is TRBV27, with D hard to call. This CDR3 is built from 15 residues. V lost 3 bases and J 5 bases, leaving 16 bases between the germline ends. Germline assignment: CDR1 MNHEY and CDR2 SMNVEV (reference sequence).

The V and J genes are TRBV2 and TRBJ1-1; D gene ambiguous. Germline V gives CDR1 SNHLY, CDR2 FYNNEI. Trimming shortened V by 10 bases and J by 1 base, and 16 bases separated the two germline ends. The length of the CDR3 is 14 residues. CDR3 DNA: TGTGCCACAATAATGTTGTGGCCGAACACTGAAGCTTTCTTT. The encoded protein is CATIMLWPNTEAFF.

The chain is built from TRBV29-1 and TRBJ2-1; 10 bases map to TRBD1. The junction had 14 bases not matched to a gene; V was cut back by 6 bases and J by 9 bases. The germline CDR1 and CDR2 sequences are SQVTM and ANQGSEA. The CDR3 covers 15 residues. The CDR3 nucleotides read TGCAGCGTGCTACGACAGGGGGCGCGATCAAGTGAGCAGTTCTTC. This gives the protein CSVLRQGARSSEQFF.

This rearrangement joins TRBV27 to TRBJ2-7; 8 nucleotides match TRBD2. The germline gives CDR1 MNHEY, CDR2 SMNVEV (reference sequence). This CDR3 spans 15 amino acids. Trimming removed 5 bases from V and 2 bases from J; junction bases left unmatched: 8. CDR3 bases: TGTGCCAGCAGTCCTACTAGCGGAGTCACCTACGAGCAGTACTTC. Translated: CASSPTSGVTYEQYF.